What follows are 5 T cell receptor beta chains derived from one specimen sequenced in a study of tumor-infiltrating lymphocytes in primary liver carcinoma. The input was approximately 500 ng total RNA; TCR beta cDNA was made from it with a constant-region primer. Each TCR beta library was derived from three nested multiplex PCR rounds that employed slightly modified ARM-PCR. With TRBV1-TRBV30 forward primers and a C-beta reverse primer, the first two PCR rounds were run for roughly 10 cycles each. TCRdb independently ran MiXCR on the multiplex PCR reads; one entry per CDR3 protein. This sample has about 84,000 distinct CDR3 sequences, with more than 65% found just once. Each 20-30 mg portion of unsorted bulk tissue served as the source for co-extraction of RNA and DNA. Sequencing was performed on liver tumor tissue from sampling region 1. As to subset: tumor region T1, superior pole. All receptors come from a man aged 35 to 55 with primary liver carcinoma and hepatitis B virus infection.

This chain links TRBV12-3 or TRBV12-4 with TRBJ2-1; D is unresolved. V lost 2 bases, J lost 15 bases, and 14 bases lay in between. CDR3 length: 12 amino acids. DNA of the CDR3: TGTGCCAGCAGTTTACTGACCCTTAAACGGTTCTTC. It encodes CASSLLTLKRFF.

About this clonotype itself: Since a much larger clone is just one base distant, this may be a read error. This chain links TRBV9 with TRBJ1-4, with 8 bases that match TRBD1. The CDR3 is 15 amino acids. Per the germline V gene, CDR1 is SGDLS and CDR2 is YYNGEE. The CDR3 loop is CVSSPTGQANEKLFF. CDR3 coding DNA: TGTGTCAGCAGCCCAACGGGACAGGCAAATGAAAAACTGTTTTTT.

The CDR3 coding sequence is TGTGCCAGAACTTCAGGTCAGAGGGACAATGAGCAGTTCTTC. Its protein product is CARTSGQRDNEQFF. The rearrangement uses TRBV12-3 or TRBV12-4 and TRBJ2-1; D is possibly TRBD2 (5 bases). The V end lost 9 bases, the J end lost 5 bases, and 17 bases lay between the germline ends. The CDR3 totals 14 residues.

This clonotype appeared many times. This chain connects TRBV6-5 to TRBJ1-1, with no clear D. V shed 4 bases and J shed 1 base, with 10 bases lying between them. CDR3 length: 14 amino acids. Germline CDR1 reads MNHEY; CDR2 reads SVGAGI. The chain's CDR3 is CASSSSGGNTEAFF. The CDR3 region has the DNA TGTGCCAGCAGTTCCTCCGGCGGGAACACTGAAGCTTTCTTT.

With regard to this clonotype: A read error may account for a junction end that differs from germline. The V and J genes are TRBV11-2 and TRBJ2-5, with D unclear. The CDR3 has 15 amino acids. CDR1 is SGHAT and CDR2 is FQNNGV in the germline V gene. The CDR3 sequence: CASSLTRIAQETQYF. As DNA, the CDR3 is TGCGCCAGCAGCCTGACCAGGATAGCTCAAGAGACCCAGTACTTC.